This TCR beta chain was profiled in a study of cytomegalovirus exposure and HLA in healthy donors. Study-wide results and caveats: An apparent linkage of common viral pathogens to several of the most significant clusters emerged in a later analysis.

A word on this clone: Its antigen is unidentified.

Amplification used 60 Vbeta primers and 13 Jbeta primers. Generated by immunoSEQ multiplex PCR, the TCRdb table keeps only in-frame clones and is missing some. This sample has roughly 97,000 clones, with over 75% found just once. V lost 10 bases and J lost 0, with 12 bases in between. In germline, CDR1 is SNHLY, CDR2 FYNNEI. CDR3 size: 13 residues. J is TRBJ1-1 and V is TRBV2, with D unclear. The sequence came from a man aged 55-75 years in good health and CMV-seropositive. Sequences were obtained from PBMCs. The CDR3 DNA is TGTGCCAACGGCCGGGAGGTGAACACTGAAGCTTTCTTT. This encodes CANGREVNTEAFF.